The source of this T cell receptor (beta chain) is a study of blood T cell repertoires in COVID-19. Profiling relied on immunoSEQ multiplex PCR, and the TCRdb table lists in-frame clones only, not all of them. This sample has about 300,000 clones, with 70% to 90% found just once. The V gene's germline CDR1 is ENHRY and CDR2 SYGVKD. Trimming cost V 4 bases and J 2 bases, with 16 bases left between them. The CDR3 totals 16 residues. The sample comprised PBMCs or T cells enriched from blood (not recorded which). This chain joins TRBV10-3 and TRBJ2-3; a weak D match, TRBD1 (7 bases). This receptor was obtained from a man aged 25 to 40 who had recovered from COVID-19. The CDR3 DNA reads as TGTGCCATCAGTGGACCTCAGGGGGGCGCCACAGATACGCAGTATTTT. This encodes CAISGPQGGATDTQYF.